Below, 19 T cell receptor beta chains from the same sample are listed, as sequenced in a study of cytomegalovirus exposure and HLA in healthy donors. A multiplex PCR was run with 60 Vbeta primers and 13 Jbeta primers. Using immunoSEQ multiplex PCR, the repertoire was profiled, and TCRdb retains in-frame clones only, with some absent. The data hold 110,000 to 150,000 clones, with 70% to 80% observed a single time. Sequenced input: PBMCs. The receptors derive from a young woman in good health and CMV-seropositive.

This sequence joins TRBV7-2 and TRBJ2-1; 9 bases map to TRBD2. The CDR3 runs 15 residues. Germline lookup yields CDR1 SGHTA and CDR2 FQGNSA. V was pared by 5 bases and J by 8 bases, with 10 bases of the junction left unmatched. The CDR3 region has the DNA TGTGCCAGCAGCCTGCGGGGGGGCCGACGGGATGAGCAGTTCTTC. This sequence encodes CASSLRGGRRDEQFF.

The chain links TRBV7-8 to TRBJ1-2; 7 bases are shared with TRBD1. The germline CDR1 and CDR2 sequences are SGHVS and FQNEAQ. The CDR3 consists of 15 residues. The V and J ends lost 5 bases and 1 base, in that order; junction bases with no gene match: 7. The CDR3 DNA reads TGTGCCAGCAGCCTCAAGACAGGGCTTAACTATGGCTACACCTTC. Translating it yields CASSLKTGLNYGYTF. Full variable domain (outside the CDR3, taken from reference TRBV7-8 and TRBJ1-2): GAGVSQSPRYKVAKRGQDVALRCDPISGHVSLFWYQQALGQGPEFLTYFQNEAQLDKSGLPSDRFFAERPEGSVSTLKIQRTQQEDSAVYLCASSLKTGLNYGYTFGSGTRLTVV.

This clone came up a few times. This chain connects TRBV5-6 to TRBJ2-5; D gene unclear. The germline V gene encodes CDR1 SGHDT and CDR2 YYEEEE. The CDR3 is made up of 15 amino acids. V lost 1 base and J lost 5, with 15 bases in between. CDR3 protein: CASSLFISPQETQYF. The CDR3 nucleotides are TGTGCCAGCAGCTTGTTCATCTCCCCTCAGGAGACCCAGTACTTC.

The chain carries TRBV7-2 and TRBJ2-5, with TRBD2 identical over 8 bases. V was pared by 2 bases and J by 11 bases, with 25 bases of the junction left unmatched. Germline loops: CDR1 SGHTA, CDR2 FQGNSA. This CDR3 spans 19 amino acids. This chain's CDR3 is CASSLSPWRGAPPGGEQYF. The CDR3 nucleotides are TGTGCCAGCAGCTTATCCCCATGGCGGGGGGCCCCCCCTGGTGGGGAGCAGTACTTC.

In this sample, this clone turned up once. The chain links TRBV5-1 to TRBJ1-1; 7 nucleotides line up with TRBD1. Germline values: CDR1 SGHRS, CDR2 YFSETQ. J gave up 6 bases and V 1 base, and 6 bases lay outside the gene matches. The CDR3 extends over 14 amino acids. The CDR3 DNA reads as TGCGCCAGCAGCTTGACGGCAGGGGGGTCTGAAGCTTTCTTT. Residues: CASSLTAGGSEAFF.

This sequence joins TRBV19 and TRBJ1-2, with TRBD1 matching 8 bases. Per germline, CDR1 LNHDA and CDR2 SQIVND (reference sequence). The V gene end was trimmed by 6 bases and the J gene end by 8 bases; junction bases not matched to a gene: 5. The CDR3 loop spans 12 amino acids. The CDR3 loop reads CASRRTGLGYTF. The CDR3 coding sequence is TGTGCCAGTAGACGGACAGGGTTAGGCTACACCTTC.

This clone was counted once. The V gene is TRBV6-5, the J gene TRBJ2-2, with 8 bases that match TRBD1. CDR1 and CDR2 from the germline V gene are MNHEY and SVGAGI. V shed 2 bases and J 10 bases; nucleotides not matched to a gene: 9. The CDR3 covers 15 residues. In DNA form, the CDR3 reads TGTGCCAGCAGTTACACGAGATGGGGACAGGCGGAGCTGTTTTTT. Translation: CASSYTRWGQAELFF.

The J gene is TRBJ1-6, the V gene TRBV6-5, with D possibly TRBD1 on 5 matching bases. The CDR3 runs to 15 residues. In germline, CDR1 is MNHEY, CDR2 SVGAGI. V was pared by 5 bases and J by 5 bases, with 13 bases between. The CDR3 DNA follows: TGTGCCAGCAGTCACACGGGACTCCATAATTCACCCCTCCACTTT. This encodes CASSHTGLHNSPLHF.

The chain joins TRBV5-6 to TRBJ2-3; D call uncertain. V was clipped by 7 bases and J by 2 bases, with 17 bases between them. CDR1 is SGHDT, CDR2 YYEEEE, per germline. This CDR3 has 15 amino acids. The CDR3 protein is CASRRSPKFTDTQYF. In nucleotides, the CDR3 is TGTGCCAGCCGCCGTTCCCCTAAATTCACAGATACGCAGTATTTT.

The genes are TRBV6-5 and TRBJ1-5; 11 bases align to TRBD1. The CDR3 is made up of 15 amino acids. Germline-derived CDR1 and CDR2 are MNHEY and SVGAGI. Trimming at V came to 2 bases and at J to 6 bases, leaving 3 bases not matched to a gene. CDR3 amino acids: CASSYGQGALQPQHF. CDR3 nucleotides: TGTGCCAGCAGTTACGGACAGGGGGCCCTTCAGCCCCAGCATTTT.

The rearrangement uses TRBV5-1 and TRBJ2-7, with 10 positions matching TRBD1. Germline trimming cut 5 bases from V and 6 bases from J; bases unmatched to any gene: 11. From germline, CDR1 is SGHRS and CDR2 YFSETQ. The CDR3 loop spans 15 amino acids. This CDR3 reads CASRSLGTGAVEQYF. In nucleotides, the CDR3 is TGCGCCAGCAGGTCCCTGGGGACAGGGGCCGTCGAGCAGTACTTC. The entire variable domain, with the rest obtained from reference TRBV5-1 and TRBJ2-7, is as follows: KAGVTQTPRYLIKTRGQQVTLSCSPISGHRSVSWYQQTPGQGLQFLFEYFSETQRNKGNFPGRFSGRQFSNSRSEMNVSTLELGDSALYLCASRSLGTGAVEQYFGPGTRLTVT.

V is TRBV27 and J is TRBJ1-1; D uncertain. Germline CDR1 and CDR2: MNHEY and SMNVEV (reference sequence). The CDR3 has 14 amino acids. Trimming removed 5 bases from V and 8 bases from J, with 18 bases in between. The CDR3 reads CASSPEGLSAEAFF. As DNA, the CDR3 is TGTGCCAGCAGTCCAGAGGGCCTCTCCGCGGAAGCTTTCTTT.

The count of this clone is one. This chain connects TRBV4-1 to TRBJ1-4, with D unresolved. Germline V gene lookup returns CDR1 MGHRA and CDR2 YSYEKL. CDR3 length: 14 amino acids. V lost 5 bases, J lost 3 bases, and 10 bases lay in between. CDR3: CASSGPRSNEKLFF. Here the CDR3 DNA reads TGCGCCAGCAGCGGGCCCAGATCTAATGAAAAACTGTTTTTT.

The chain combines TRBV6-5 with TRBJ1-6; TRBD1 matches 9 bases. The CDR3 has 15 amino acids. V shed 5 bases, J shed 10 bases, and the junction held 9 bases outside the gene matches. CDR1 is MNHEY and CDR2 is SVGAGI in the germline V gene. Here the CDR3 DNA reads TGTGCCAGCAGTCCGGGGGGACAGGGTAGATCACCCCTCCACTTT. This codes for CASSPGGQGRSPLHF.

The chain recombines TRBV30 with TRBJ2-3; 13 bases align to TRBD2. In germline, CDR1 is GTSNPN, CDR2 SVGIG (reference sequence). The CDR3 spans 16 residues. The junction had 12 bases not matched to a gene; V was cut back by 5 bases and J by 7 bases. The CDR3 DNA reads TGTGCCTGGGCCCTGGGACTAGCGGGGACCACGAATACGCAGTATTTT. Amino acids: CAWALGLAGTTNTQYF.

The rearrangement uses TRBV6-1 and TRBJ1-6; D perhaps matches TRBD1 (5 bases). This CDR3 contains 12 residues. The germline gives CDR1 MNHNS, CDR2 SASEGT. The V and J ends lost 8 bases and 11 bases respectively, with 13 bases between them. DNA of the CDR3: TGTGCCAGCTGGGGGGATTGGGCACCCCTCCACTTT. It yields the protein CASWGDWAPLHF.

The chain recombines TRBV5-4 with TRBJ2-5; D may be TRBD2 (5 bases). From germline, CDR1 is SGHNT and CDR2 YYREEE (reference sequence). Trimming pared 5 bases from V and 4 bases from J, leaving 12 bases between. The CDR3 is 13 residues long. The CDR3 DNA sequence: TGTGCCAGCAGTTTCAGCGGAGGAGAGACCCAGTACTTC. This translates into CASSFSGGETQYF.

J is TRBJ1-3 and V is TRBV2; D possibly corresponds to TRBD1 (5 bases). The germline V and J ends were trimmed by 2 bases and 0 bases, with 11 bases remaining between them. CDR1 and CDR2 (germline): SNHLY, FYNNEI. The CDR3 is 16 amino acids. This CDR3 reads CASSESRAFSGNTIYF. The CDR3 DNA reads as TGTGCCAGCAGTGAAAGCAGGGCCTTCTCTGGAAACACCATATATTTT.

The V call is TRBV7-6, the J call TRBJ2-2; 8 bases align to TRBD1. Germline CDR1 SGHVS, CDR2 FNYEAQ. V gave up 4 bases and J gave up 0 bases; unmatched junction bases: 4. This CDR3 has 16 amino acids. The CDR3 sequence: CASSSAGGTNTGELFF. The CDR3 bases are TGTGCCAGCAGCTCGGCAGGGGGCACGAACACCGGGGAGCTGTTTTTT.